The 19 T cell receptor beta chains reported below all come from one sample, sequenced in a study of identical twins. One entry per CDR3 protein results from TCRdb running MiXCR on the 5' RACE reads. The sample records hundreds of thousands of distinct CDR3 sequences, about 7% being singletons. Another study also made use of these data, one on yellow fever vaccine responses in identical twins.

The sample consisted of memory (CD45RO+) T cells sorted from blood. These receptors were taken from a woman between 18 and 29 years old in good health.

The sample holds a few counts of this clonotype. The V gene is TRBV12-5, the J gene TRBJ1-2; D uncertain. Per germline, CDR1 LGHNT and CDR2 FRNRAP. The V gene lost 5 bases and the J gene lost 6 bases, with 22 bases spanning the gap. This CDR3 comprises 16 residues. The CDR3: CASGPRPGVANDGYTF. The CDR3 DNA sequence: TGTGCTAGTGGTCCCAGGCCCGGGGTGGCAAATGATGGCTACACCTTC.

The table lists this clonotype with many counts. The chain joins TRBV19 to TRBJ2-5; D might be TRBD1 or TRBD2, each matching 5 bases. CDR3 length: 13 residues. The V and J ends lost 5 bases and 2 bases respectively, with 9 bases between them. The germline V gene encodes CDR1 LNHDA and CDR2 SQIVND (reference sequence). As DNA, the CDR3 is TGTGCCAGTAGTGGGACGATTCAAGAGACCCAGTACTTC. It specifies CASSGTIQETQYF.

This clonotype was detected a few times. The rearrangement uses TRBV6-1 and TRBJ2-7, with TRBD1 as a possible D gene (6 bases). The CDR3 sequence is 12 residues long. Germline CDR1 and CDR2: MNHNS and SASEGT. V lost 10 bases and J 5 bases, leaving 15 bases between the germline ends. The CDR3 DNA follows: TGTGCCACCACAGGGTCGCTTGACGAGCAGTACTTC. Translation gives CATTGSLDEQYF.

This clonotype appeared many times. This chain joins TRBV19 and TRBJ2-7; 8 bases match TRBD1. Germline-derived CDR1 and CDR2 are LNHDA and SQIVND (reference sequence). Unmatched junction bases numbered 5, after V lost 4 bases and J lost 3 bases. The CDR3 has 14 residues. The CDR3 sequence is CASSTGQGSYEQYF. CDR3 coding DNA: TGTGCCAGTAGTACAGGACAGGGAAGCTACGAGCAGTACTTC.

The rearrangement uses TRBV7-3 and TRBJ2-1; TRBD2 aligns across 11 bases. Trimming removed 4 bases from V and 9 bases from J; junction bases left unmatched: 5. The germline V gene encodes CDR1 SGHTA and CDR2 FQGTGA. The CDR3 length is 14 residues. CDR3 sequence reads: CASSSGLAAAEQFF. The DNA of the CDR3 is TGTGCCAGCAGCTCGGGACTAGCGGCAGCTGAGCAGTTCTTC.

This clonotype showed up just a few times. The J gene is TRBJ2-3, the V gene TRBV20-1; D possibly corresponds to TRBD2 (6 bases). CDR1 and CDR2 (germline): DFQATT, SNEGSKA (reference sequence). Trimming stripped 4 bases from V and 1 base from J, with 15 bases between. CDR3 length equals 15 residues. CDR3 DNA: TGCAGTGCTAACGACCGGGACTGGGGCACAGATACGCAGTATTTT. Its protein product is CSANDRDWGTDTQYF.

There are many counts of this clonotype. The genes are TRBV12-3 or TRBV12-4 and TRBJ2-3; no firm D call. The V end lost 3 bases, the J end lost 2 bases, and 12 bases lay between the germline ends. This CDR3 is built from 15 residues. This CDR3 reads CASSLVGGPTDTQYF. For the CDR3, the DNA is TGTGCCAGCAGTTTGGTTGGCGGACCCACAGATACGCAGTATTTT.

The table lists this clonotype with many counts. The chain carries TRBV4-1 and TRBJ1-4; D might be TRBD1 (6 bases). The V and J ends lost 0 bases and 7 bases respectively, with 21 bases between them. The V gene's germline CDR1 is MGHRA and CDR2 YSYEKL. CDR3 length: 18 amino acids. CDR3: CASSQDPGGDTQSEKLFF. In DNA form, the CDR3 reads TGCGCCAGCAGCCAAGATCCAGGCGGGGACACCCAGAGTGAAAAACTGTTTTTT.

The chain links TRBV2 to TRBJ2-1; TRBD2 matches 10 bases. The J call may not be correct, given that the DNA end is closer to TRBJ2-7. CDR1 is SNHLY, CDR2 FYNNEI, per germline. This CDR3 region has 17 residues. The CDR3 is CASSEDKGLASRNEQYF. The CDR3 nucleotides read TGTGCCAGCAGTGAGGACAAGGGACTAGCGTCTCGCAATGAGCAGTACTTC.

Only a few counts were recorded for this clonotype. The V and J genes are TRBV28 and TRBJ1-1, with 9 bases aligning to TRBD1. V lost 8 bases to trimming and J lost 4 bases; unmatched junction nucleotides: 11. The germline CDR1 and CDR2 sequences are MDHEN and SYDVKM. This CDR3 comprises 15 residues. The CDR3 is CASPRPGQGPTEAFF. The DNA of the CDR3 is TGTGCCAGCCCGCGTCCTGGACAGGGGCCCACTGAAGCTTTCTTT.

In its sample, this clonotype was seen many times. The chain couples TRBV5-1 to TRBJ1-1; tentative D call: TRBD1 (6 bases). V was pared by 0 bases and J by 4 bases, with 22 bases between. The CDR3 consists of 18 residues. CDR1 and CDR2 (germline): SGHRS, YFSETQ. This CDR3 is CASSLAGLATQGGTEAFF. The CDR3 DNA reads TGCGCCAGCAGCTTGGCTGGGCTGGCGACCCAAGGGGGCACTGAAGCTTTCTTT. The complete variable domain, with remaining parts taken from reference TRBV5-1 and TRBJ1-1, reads KAGVTQTPRYLIKTRGQQVTLSCSPISGHRSVSWYQQTPGQGLQFLFEYFSETQRNKGNFPGRFSGRQFSNSRSEMNVSTLELGDSALYLCASSLAGLATQGGTEAFFGQGTRLTVV.

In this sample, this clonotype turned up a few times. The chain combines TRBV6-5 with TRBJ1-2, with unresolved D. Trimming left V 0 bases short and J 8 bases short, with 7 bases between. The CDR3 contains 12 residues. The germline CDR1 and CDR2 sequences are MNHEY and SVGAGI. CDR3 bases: TGTGCCAGCAGTTACTCCGCGGGGGGCTACACCTTC. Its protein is CASSYSAGGYTF.

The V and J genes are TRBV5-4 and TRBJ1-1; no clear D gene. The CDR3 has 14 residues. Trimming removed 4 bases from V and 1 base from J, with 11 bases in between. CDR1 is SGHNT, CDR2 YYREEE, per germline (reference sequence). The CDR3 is CASSPTGPNTEAFF. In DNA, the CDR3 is TGTGCCAGCAGCCCTACTGGACCGAACACTGAAGCTTTCTTT.

This CDR3 reads CASSPRDYLTGELFF. The CDR3 region has the DNA TGTGCCAGCTCACCACGGGACTACCTCACCGGGGAGCTGTTTTTT. The chain links TRBV18 to TRBJ2-2; 7 positions agree with TRBD2. With 1 base clipped from V and 4 bases from J, the junction kept 3 bases outside the gene matches. In germline, CDR1 is KGHSH, CDR2 LQKENI. The CDR3 spans 15 residues.

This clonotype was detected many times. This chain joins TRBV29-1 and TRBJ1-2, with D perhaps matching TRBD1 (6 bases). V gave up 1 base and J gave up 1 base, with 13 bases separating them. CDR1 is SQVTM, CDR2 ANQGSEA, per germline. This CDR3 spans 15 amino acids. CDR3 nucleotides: TGCAGCGTTGAAGTGGCGGGACACCTTAACTATGGCTACACCTTC. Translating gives CSVEVAGHLNYGYTF.

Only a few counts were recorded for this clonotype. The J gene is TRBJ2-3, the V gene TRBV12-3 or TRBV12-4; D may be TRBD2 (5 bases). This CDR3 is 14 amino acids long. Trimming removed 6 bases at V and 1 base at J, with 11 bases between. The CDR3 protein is CASSTLEGTDTQYF. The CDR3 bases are TGTGCCAGCAGCACATTGGAGGGCACAGATACGCAGTATTTT.

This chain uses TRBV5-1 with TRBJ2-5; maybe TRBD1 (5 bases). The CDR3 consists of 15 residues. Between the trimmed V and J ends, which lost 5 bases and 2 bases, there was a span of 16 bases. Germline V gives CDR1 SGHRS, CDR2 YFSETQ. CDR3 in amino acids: CASRLGQGRQETQYF. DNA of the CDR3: TGCGCCAGCAGACTTGGGCAGGGTCGGCAAGAGACCCAGTACTTC.

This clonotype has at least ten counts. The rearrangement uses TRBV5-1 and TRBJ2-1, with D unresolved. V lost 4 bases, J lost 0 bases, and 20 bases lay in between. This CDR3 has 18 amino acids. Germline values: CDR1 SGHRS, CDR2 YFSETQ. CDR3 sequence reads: CASSTRTPKPSSYNEQFF. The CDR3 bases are TGCGCCAGCAGCACCCGGACCCCCAAACCTAGCTCCTACAATGAGCAGTTCTTC.

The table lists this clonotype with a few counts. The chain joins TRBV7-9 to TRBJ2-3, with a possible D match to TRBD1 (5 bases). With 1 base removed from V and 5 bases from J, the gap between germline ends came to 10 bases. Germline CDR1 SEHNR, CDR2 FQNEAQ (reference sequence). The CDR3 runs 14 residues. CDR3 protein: CASSLGTTQDTQYF. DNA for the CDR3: TGTGCCAGCAGCTTAGGGACAACACAAGATACGCAGTATTTT. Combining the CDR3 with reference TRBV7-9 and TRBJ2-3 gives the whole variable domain DTGVSQNPRHKITKRGQNVTFRCDPISEHNRLYWYRQTLGQGPEFLTYFQNEAQLEKSRLLSDRFSAERPKGSFSTLEIQRTEQGDSAMYLCASSLGTTQDTQYFGPGTRLTVL.